This T cell receptor (beta chain) was found in a study of T cells after yellow fever vaccination. This clonotype has more than one count but fewer than ten. Its target is unknown. Study results and limitations: Contamination of FACS-sorted repertoires by abundant clonotypes from the bulk population could occur.

Synthesis of TCR cDNA relied on 5'RACE template switching, which attached a universal primer site and UMIs. TCRdb reprocessed the 5' RACE reads via MiXCR and lists one record per CDR3 protein. The sample comprises 450,000 to 550,000 distinct CDR3 sequences, 21% of which are singletons, and approximately 16% rests with the top ten. This clonotype was obtained from a young man who received the YFV17D yellow fever vaccine. The specimen comprised PBMCs, sampled approximately 22 days after the first yellow fever vaccination.

CDR3 sequence: CASSYSGRGGETQYF. The CDR3 nucleotides read TGTGCCAGCAGTTACTCAGGCAGGGGTGGGGAGACCCAGTACTTC. The J gene is TRBJ2-5, the V gene TRBV6-5; tentative D call: TRBD1 (6 bases). This CDR3 has 15 residues. Germline V gives CDR1 MNHEY, CDR2 SVGAGI. Deletions cut 0 bases from V and 5 bases from J, with 13 bases between.